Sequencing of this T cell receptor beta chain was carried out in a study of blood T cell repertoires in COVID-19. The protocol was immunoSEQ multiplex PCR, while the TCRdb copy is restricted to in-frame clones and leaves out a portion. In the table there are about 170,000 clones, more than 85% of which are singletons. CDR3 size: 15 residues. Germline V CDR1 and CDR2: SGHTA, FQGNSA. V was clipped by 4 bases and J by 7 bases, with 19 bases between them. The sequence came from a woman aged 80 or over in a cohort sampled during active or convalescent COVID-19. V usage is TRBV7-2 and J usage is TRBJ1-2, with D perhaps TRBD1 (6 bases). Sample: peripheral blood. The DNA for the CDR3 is TGTGCCAGCAGCTCATACCAGGGGCTTTCTCGTGGCTACACCTTC. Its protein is CASSSYQGLSRGYTF.